This record covers a single TCR beta chain. Antigen specificity is unknown. An oligonucleotide containing a UMI was ligated to the 3' end of TCR cDNA. RNA was extracted from around 2.7 ml of whole blood of healthy adults. Unsorted total RNA, roughly 1 to 1000 ng, was DNase treated before reverse transcription. This sample was included in a study of naive and memory T cell subsets. Broader study findings: The RNA method is potentially sensitive to activation and differentiation changes.

Amplification of ligated cDNA took four PCR rounds with SP2 and nested alpha and beta constant primers. Reverse transcription of blood and skin TCR RNA was primed at alpha and beta constant regions. TCRdb re-derived calls from the 5' RACE reads in MiXCR, one entry per CDR3 protein. The sample lists tens of thousands of distinct CDR3 sequences, 6.5% to 8.5% seen once, with roughly 8.9% in the top ten. The CDR3 extends over 14 amino acids. J gave up 8 bases and V 6 bases, and 7 bases lay outside the gene matches. The chain combines TRBV12-3 or TRBV12-4 with TRBJ1-2, with 12 bases fitting TRBD1. This receptor was taken from a female donor in good health. CDR3: CASSRPGQGAGYTF. The CDR3, as DNA: TGTGCCAGCAGCCGGCCGGGACAGGGGGCGGGCTACACCTTC.